Presented here are 25 T cell receptor beta chains from one specimen sequenced in a study of T cells in Graves' hyperthyroidism and ophthalmopathy. TCR beta CDR3 regions were amplified from RNA. TCR CDR3 underwent first-round RT-PCR with the HTBI primer set. TCRdb re-analysed the multiplex PCR reads in MiXCR, keeping a single row per CDR3 protein. This repertoire shows hundreds of thousands of distinct CDR3 sequences, about 15% found once; its top ten account for roughly an eighth. The sample taken for sequencing was blood. The source is a man aged 18 to 29 with Graves' ophthalmopathy.

About this clonotype: One end of the junction varies from germline; a read error may be responsible. The V call is TRBV6-1, the J call TRBJ2-5; tentative D call: TRBD1 (6 bases). In germline, CDR1 is MNHNS, CDR2 SASEGT. This CDR3 is 13 amino acids long. CDR3 amino acids: CASSKQTGLPADF. The CDR3 nucleotides are TGTGCCAGTTCCAAACAGACAGGCCTCCCCGCGGACTTC.

This clonotype was seen ten or more times. J is TRBJ1-5 and V is TRBV20-1; tentative D call: TRBD1 (6 bases). The CDR3 has 14 amino acids. V lost 0 bases and J lost 4, with 10 bases in between. In germline, CDR1 is DFQATT, CDR2 SNEGSKA (reference sequence). CDR3 sequence: CSARDGRGNQPQHF. CDR3 nucleotides: TGCAGTGCTAGAGATGGGAGGGGGAATCAGCCCCAGCATTTT.

This sequence joins TRBV6-5 and TRBJ2-1; 14 bases agree with TRBD2. V lost 2 bases to trimming and J lost 9 bases; unmatched junction nucleotides: 3. The CDR3 spans 15 residues. Germline V gene data show CDR1 as MNHEY and CDR2 as SVGAGI. The CDR3 sequence is CASSYIGLAGGEQFF. CDR3 nucleotides: TGTGCCAGCAGTTACATCGGACTAGCGGGGGGTGAGCAGTTCTTC.

At least ten counts were recorded for this clonotype. V is TRBV5-5 and J is TRBJ1-1; no firm D call. Trimming shortened V by 4 bases and J by 0 bases, and 10 bases separated the two germline ends. This CDR3 has 14 amino acids. CDR1 SGHKS and CDR2 YYEKEE come from the germline V gene (reference sequence). For the CDR3, the DNA is TGTGCCAGCAGCACCGGGTCCATGAACACTGAAGCTTTCTTT. This sequence encodes CASSTGSMNTEAFF.

This rearrangement joins TRBV29-1 to TRBJ2-3; 7 bases are shared with TRBD2. The CDR3 consists of 14 residues. Germline V gene lookup returns CDR1 SQVTM and CDR2 ANQGSEA. V was clipped by 6 bases and J by 0 bases; unmatched bases: 6. In nucleotides, the CDR3 is TGCAGCGTGCTAACTAGCGCGAGCACAGATACGCAGTATTTT. Translated, it gives CSVLTSASTDTQYF.

This clonotype was detected many times. The V gene is TRBV29-1, the J gene TRBJ2-3; possibly TRBD1 for D (5 bases). V lost 4 bases to trimming and J lost 1 base, with 9 bases between them. The CDR3 contains 13 residues. Germline-derived CDR1 and CDR2 are SQVTM and ANQGSEA. CDR3 coding DNA: TGCAGCGTTGGTTCCAGGGGCACAGATACGCAGTATTTT. Protein: CSVGSRGTDTQYF.

In its sample, this clonotype was seen a few times. This chain links TRBV7-6 with TRBJ2-1; possibly TRBD2 for D (6 bases). V lost 5 bases to trimming and J lost 7 bases, with 18 bases between them. This CDR3 region has 15 residues. The V gene's germline CDR1 is SGHVS and CDR2 FNYEAQ. CDR3 bases: TGTGCCAGCAGCCCGGGACTGCCCGGGGGAAATGAGCAGTTCTTC. Its translation: CASSPGLPGGNEQFF.

This clonotype was seen at least ten times. The rearrangement joins TRBV20-1 to TRBJ2-3; 10 bases line up with TRBD2. Germline trimming cut 3 bases from V and 5 bases from J; bases unmatched to any gene: 11. The CDR3 has 16 amino acids. CDR1 is DFQATT and CDR2 is SNEGSKA in the germline V gene (reference sequence). CDR3 DNA sequence: TGCAGTGCTAGGGTACTAGCGGGAATGGCGGTAGATACGCAGTATTTT. Protein product: CSARVLAGMAVDTQYF.

This chain connects TRBV10-3 to TRBJ1-1, with 9 nucleotides matching TRBD1. CDR3 length: 15 residues. The ends lost 3 bases at V and 3 bases at J; junction bases unmatched: 5. From germline, CDR1 is ENHRY and CDR2 SYGVKD. The CDR3 loop is CAISEMGQGDTEAFF. CDR3 in DNA: TGTGCCATCAGTGAAATGGGACAGGGAGACACTGAAGCTTTCTTT.

This clonotype was recorded a few times. The chain joins TRBV10-2 to TRBJ2-1; maybe TRBD1 (5 bases). Trimming shortened V by 3 bases and J by 0 bases, and 9 bases separated the two germline ends. This CDR3 region has 15 residues. CDR1 and CDR2 from the germline V gene are WSHSY and SAAADI. CDR3 sequence reads: CASSDREHSYNEQFF. Here the CDR3 DNA reads TGCGCCAGCAGTGACAGGGAACACTCCTACAATGAGCAGTTCTTC.

This clonotype was picked up many times. This rearrangement joins TRBV7-9 to TRBJ2-3, with 7 nucleotides matching TRBD1. The CDR3 totals 15 residues. J lost 1 base, V lost 5 bases, and 6 bases had no gene match. Germline V CDR1 and CDR2: SEHNR, FQNEAQ (reference sequence). CDR3 in amino acids: CASSLRQGGTDTQYF. CDR3 DNA: TGTGCCAGCAGCCTCCGACAGGGTGGCACAGATACGCAGTATTTT.

Notes on this clonotype: This sequence may be a read error, since a much larger clone differs from it by one base. V is TRBV10-1 and J is TRBJ1-6; no clear D. Germline values: CDR1 WNHNN, CDR2 SYGVQD (reference sequence). This CDR3 is built from 14 residues. V shed 0 bases and J shed 9 bases, with 9 bases lying between them. CDR3 bases: TGCGCCAGCAGTGAGTCGTCAGCGAGTTCACCCCTCCACTTT. Translating gives CASSESSASSPLHF.

This clonotype was counted at least ten times. The V call is TRBV5-1, the J call TRBJ1-1; D might be TRBD1 (6 bases). There are 12 residues in the CDR3. Germline CDR1 reads SGHRS; CDR2 reads YFSETQ. V dropped 3 bases and J dropped 6 bases, with 9 bases sitting between them. Written as DNA, the CDR3 is TGCGCCAGCAGCTCCGGACAGCCTGAAGCTTTCTTT. Translating it yields CASSSGQPEAFF.

Ten or more counts support this clonotype. This chain uses TRBV20-1 with TRBJ1-6; D may be TRBD1 (5 bases). CDR1 and CDR2 from the germline V gene are DFQATT and SNEGSKA (reference sequence). The CDR3 covers 23 residues. The ends were cut back, 2 bases at V and 0 bases at J, with 32 bases in the middle. The CDR3: CSARRPREPSQEGPSSYNSPLHF. CDR3 nucleotide sequence: TGCAGTGCTAGAAGACCTCGAGAACCGTCACAGGAGGGCCCTAGCTCCTATAATTCACCCCTCCACTTT.

The chain combines TRBV25-1 with TRBJ1-4; 8 bases align to TRBD1. This CDR3 region has 14 residues. V lost 8 bases, J lost 7 bases, and 9 bases stayed unmatched. Germline V gene sequence: CDR1 MGHDK, CDR2 SYGVNS. The DNA of the CDR3 is TGTGCCAGCCAAAAAATTGACAGGGGTGAAAAACTGTTTTTT. The encoded protein is CASQKIDRGEKLFF.

This clonotype came up many times. This chain connects TRBV5-1 to TRBJ2-1; 9 bases are shared with TRBD1. The CDR3 loop spans 15 amino acids. Unmatched junction bases numbered 10, after V lost 6 bases and J lost 6 bases. Germline-derived CDR1 and CDR2 are SGHRS and YFSETQ. The CDR3 loop is CASNTGTGITNEQFF. The CDR3 DNA follows: TGCGCCAGCAACACCGGGACAGGGATTACCAATGAGCAGTTCTTC.

In regard to this clonotype: An end of the junction does not agree with germline; a read error may underlie this. V is TRBV27 and J is TRBJ1-1, with D unclear. Germline CDR1 and CDR2: MNHEY and SMNVEV (reference sequence). This CDR3 has 13 amino acids. Here the CDR3 reads CASSLSPYTKAFF. CDR3 in DNA: TGTGCCAGCAGTTTATCGCCTTACACTAAAGCTTTCTTT.

This clonotype was picked up many times. The J gene is TRBJ1-2, the V gene TRBV7-9; TRBD1 is a possible D gene (5 bases). This CDR3 has 15 residues. The germline V gene has CDR1 SEHNR and CDR2 FQNEAQ (reference sequence). Trimming removed 5 bases from V and 8 bases from J, with 21 bases in between. DNA for the CDR3: TGTGCCAGCAGCAGCGTGGCCGGGACCCTTTTGGGCTACACCTTC. This sequence encodes CASSSVAGTLLGYTF.

On this clonotype: With a much larger clone just one base away, this may be a read error. The V call is TRBV6-5, the J call TRBJ2-1; D is ambiguous. The CDR3 covers 14 residues. The germline V gene encodes CDR1 MNHEY and CDR2 SVGAGI. Trimming took 2 bases from V and 8 from J, leaving 13 bases between them. The CDR3, as DNA: TGTGCCAGCAGTTACCGGACGAGGATCGATGAGCAGTTCTTC. Translated, it gives CASSYRTRIDEQFF.

The table lists this clonotype with many counts. The DNA for the CDR3 is TGCAGTGCTCCCGGTAGACGCGGCTACACCTTC. Residues: CSAPGRRGYTF. V usage is TRBV20-1 and J usage is TRBJ1-2; D ambiguous. The CDR3 is 11 amino acids. Germline V gene data show CDR1 as DFQATT and CDR2 as SNEGSKA (reference sequence). The V gene lost 5 bases and the J gene lost 8 bases, with 12 bases spanning the gap.

This clonotype occurred many times. The rearrangement joins TRBV6-1 to TRBJ1-1; TRBD1 agrees at 8 bases. CDR1 MNHNS and CDR2 SASEGT come from the germline V gene. CDR3 length: 15 residues. The V segment lost 6 bases and the J segment 0 bases; nucleotides outside the gene matches: 6. CDR3 DNA: TGTGCCAGCAGGAGAATGACAGGGGTGAACACTGAAGCTTTCTTT. Translated, it gives CASRRMTGVNTEAFF.

This clonotype was counted at least ten times. The genes are TRBV4-1 and TRBJ2-7; 8 bases fit TRBD1. With V trimmed by 0 bases and J by 3 bases, 4 bases remained unmatched. The CDR3 has 15 amino acids. Per the germline V gene, CDR1 is MGHRA and CDR2 is YSYEKL. The CDR3 coding sequence is TGCGCCAGCAGCCAAGAGGGTACAGGGGGCTACGAGCAGTACTTC. Protein sequence: CASSQEGTGGYEQYF.

This clonotype appeared many times. The chain uses TRBV2 and TRBJ1-5; 8 nucleotides agree with TRBD1. CDR1 and CDR2 from the germline V gene are SNHLY and FYNNEI. The CDR3 runs 12 residues. The ends lost 7 bases at V and 5 bases at J; junction bases unmatched: 1. CDR3 coding DNA: TGTGCCAGCACAGGGGGCGATCAGCCCCAGCATTTT. It translates to CASTGGDQPQHF.

This chain links TRBV19 with TRBJ1-2, with a tentative D call TRBD1 (6 bases). Trimming took off 5 bases at V and 8 bases at J, with 12 bases between the two ends. This CDR3 spans 12 amino acids. Germline V lookup: CDR1 LNHDA, CDR2 SQIVND (reference sequence). CDR3 residues: CASSDRRGGYTF. For the CDR3, the DNA is TGTGCCAGTAGTGACCGCAGGGGCGGCTACACCTTC.

This clonotype was seen ten or more times. The chain is built from TRBV20-1 and TRBJ2-1; TRBD2 is a possible D gene (6 bases). CDR1 DFQATT and CDR2 SNEGSKA come from the germline V gene (reference sequence). Trimming stripped 2 bases from V and 1 base from J, with 15 bases between. The CDR3 extends over 16 amino acids. CDR3 amino acids: CSARLRDFASYNEQFF. The CDR3 DNA sequence: TGCAGTGCTAGACTCCGGGACTTTGCTTCCTACAATGAGCAGTTCTTC.